Following are 4 T cell receptor beta chains from one sample sequenced in a study of blood T cells in healthy people across ages. Primers used in a second PCR of roughly 7 to 11 cycles were a sample-barcoded 5' primer and a J-beta primer mix. MiXCR, run by TCRdb on the 5' RACE reads, gives a single entry per CDR3 protein. The table includes hundreds of thousands of distinct CDR3 sequences, about 51% detected once. Sequencing input: blood. These receptors all come from a woman older than 75 in good health.

The chain has TRBV20-1 and TRBJ1-5; the D gene is possibly TRBD1 (5 bases). The CDR3 length is 14 residues. CDR1 DFQATT and CDR2 SNEGSKA come from the germline V gene (reference sequence). V lost 1 base, J lost 0 bases, and 7 bases lay in between. CDR3 nucleotides: TGCAGTGCTAGAGGGGGCTATAGCAATCAGCCCCAGCATTTT. Protein product: CSARGGYSNQPQHF.

This clonotype was observed a few times. The chain is built from TRBV2 and TRBJ2-4; 7 nucleotides line up with TRBD2. The J call may be in error: the DNA end matches TRBJ2-5 better. This CDR3 comprises 15 residues. Germline CDR1 and CDR2: SNHLY and FYNNEI. This CDR3 reads CASRASGVIQETQYF. CDR3 in DNA: TGTGCCAGCAGGGCTAGCGGTGTGATACAAGAGACCCAGTACTTC.

This clonotype came up a few times. This may come from a read error, since a much larger clone is one base off. V and J are TRBV7-2 and TRBJ2-7, with TRBD1 matching over 7 bases. Germline lookup yields CDR1 SGHTA and CDR2 FQGNSA. The CDR3 consists of 14 residues. The CDR3 region has the DNA TGTGCCAGCAGCGTAGACAGGGTCTCCCACGAGCAGTACTTC. Its translation: CASSVDRVSHEQYF.

The chain employs TRBV12-3 or TRBV12-4 and TRBJ2-7; TRBD2 might be the D (5 bases). The CDR3 covers 15 residues. V lost 6 bases to trimming and J lost 7 bases, with 22 bases between them. The CDR3 is CASSLRGYSYNEQYF. DNA of the CDR3: TGTGCCAGCAGCCTGAGAGGGTACTCCTACAATGAGCAGTACTTC.